This T cell receptor (beta chain) was documented in a study of cytomegalovirus exposure and HLA in healthy donors (dated by TCRdb to 2017 to 2019). General notes on the study: According to a later analysis, one platform produced both the 110 or so validation repertoires and the 670 or so repertoires of the first cohort. High-throughput TCR immunosequencing, statistical association of individual TCRs with disease status, and machine learning were combined to predict cytomegalovirus infection status. The study aimed to test whether signatures of past pathogen exposure could be identified by cataloging public T cell receptors. Besides the first cohort of roughly 700 subjects, a separate validation cohort made up of over 100 different subjects was used. Paper-wide results and their limitations: In both the original and validation cohorts, the classifier was reported to diagnose cytomegalovirus status with high specificity and sensitivity. The authors suggested that the approach could potentially be extended to other disease states and immunological phenotypes. Most TCR sequences were observed very rarely across donors, whereas some public TCRs were present in many individuals. A total of 164 TCR beta chains were listed by the study as associated with cytomegalovirus. In vitro tests confirmed that a few of the cytomegalovirus-associated TCR beta chains recognize cytomegalovirus antigens. In a later analysis, TCRs clustered in the first cohort were found to also tend to co-occur in the 120 or so validation repertoires, with 90% to 95% of cluster scores above 0. A later analysis lacked HLA typing for the validation cohort, so it scored co-occurrence in that cohort across all 120 or so repertoires.

The donors belonged to the validation cohort of 120 subjects, which was separate from the roughly 700-subject first cohort. The receptor library was made with the immunoSEQ multiplex PCR assay. As for how the authors treated the data: A statistical classification framework was built for diagnosing cytomegalovirus status from the catalog of TCR beta chain sequences. This immuneACCESS table, as held by TCRdb, lists in-frame sequences with V and J called but not all clones. Of the missing ones, under half trace to an unresolved V gene in checked studies; the others have no known cause. That table supplies the V and J calls and clone size; D and trimming were determined from the DNA. Across this sample there are a few hundred thousand clones, with 86% seen only once. Roughly 0.75% of the sample rests with the top ten. The sample holds one count of this clone. Its antigen specificity is not known. No much larger clone is present one base from it, and per-base qualities are unavailable.

The CDR3 goes from the cysteine to the phenylalanine over 14 residues. Just CDR3 DNA is preserved here, 42 bases in frame from base 1. V lost 9 bases and J lost 2 bases; the stretch between them is 16 bases long. For CDR1 and CDR2, the germline V gene (reference sequence) lists MNHEY and SMNVEV. The chain is made from TRBV27 and TRBJ1-1, and perhaps TRBD1 as D gene, on 5 matching bases. The sequence was collected from a woman aged 18-29 years in good health and CMV-seronegative. The sequencing input was PBMCs. The CDR3 in this case is CASVPIGGNTEAFF. The base sequence is TGTGCCAGTGTTCCAATCGGGGGTAACACTGAAGCTTTCTTT.